This T cell receptor beta chain was recorded in a study of control samples from healthy donors and cancer patients (dated by TCRdb to the early 2020s). A remark on this clone: Its antigen is not yet known. Per-base quality was not reported, and no clone a single base away is much larger than it.

Germline trimming: 1 base from V, 1 base from J; junction bases outside gene matches: 3. The CDR3 has 16 amino acids, counting the end cysteine and phenylalanine. Here the CDR3 DNA is all that survives: 48 bases in frame from base 1. Sequences LGHDT (CDR1) and YNNKEL (CDR2) are obtained from the germline V gene (reference sequence). Libraries were constructed by the immunoSEQ multiplex PCR assay. The immuneACCESS repertoire file appears here via TCRdb, limited to in-frame rearrangements. These files lack a portion of the clones; in checked studies, under half of the deficit traces to unresolved V genes, and the cause of the others is not known. The sample table shows more than 95,000 clones, and roughly nine tenths are seen once. 1.5% to 2% of the sample is taken by the ten largest.

The chain couples TRBV3-1 (or the pseudogene TRBV3-2) to TRBJ2-5; 10 bases in the middle match TRBD2. The TCR sequence derives from a young man in good health. The sequenced material came from blood. The DNA is TGTGCCAGCAGCCAAGGCACTAGCGGGACCCAAGAGACCCAGTACTTC. This sequence encodes CASSQGTSGTQETQYF.